Described below is a single T cell receptor beta chain sequence and its context. MiXCR, run by TCRdb on the 5' RACE reads, gives a single entry per CDR3 protein. The sample includes some 790,000 distinct CDR3 sequences, 15% to 20% of them seen just once. This entry comes from a study of identical twins. The germline CDR1 and CDR2 sequences are SEHNR and FQNEAQ (reference sequence). This CDR3 region has 15 residues. The V segment lost 5 bases and the J segment 1 base; nucleotides outside the gene matches: 7. These data also formed part of another study, on T cells expressing NK-cell markers.

The clonotype originates from a woman under 30 in good health. Material: PBMCs. The V and J genes are TRBV7-9 and TRBJ1-1; TRBD1 matches at 7 bases. As DNA, the CDR3 is TGTGCCAGCAGCCAACGACAGGGAAGGAACACTGAAGCTTTCTTT. This codes for CASSQRQGRNTEAFF.